Presented here are 20 T cell receptor beta chains from one specimen sequenced in a study of blood T cell repertoires in COVID-19. This table comes from immunoSEQ multiplex PCR, and its TCRdb copy is limited to in-frame clones, with some not included. This sample has nearly 250,000 clones, with roughly 82% found just once. Sequencing used PBMCs or T cells enriched from blood (not recorded which). The receptors were gathered from a woman aged 45-59 years who had recovered from COVID-19.

DNA for the CDR3: TGCGCCAGCAGCTATATCGGACAGGGCGGCACTGAAGCTTTCTTT. Encoded protein: CASSYIGQGGTEAFF. The chain combines TRBV5-1 with TRBJ1-1; 8 bases line up with TRBD1. Germline V lookup: CDR1 SGHRS, CDR2 YFSETQ. Trimming cost V 3 bases and J 4 bases; bases outside gene matches: 8. The CDR3 runs 15 residues.

This clone has more than one count but fewer than ten. The V call is TRBV30, the J call TRBJ1-5; D is possibly TRBD1 (5 bases). V was shortened by 3 bases and J by 1 base, with 19 bases between the two germline ends. CDR3 length equals 17 residues. The germline CDR1 and CDR2 sequences are GTSNPN and SVGIG (reference sequence). This CDR3 reads CAWSRTYPQGSNQPQHF. As DNA, the CDR3 is TGTGCCTGGAGCCGAACTTACCCGCAGGGAAGCAATCAGCCCCAGCATTTT.

This clone showed up just once. V is TRBV30 and J is TRBJ2-1; D possibly corresponds to TRBD2 (6 bases). The length of the CDR3 is 13 residues. Trimming left V 2 bases short and J 4 bases short, with 9 bases between. The germline V gene has CDR1 GTSNPN and CDR2 SVGIG (reference sequence). The CDR3 spells CAWSSGLYNEQFF. CDR3 nucleotide sequence: TGTGCCTGGAGTAGCGGGCTATACAATGAGCAGTTCTTC.

This clone appeared once. This chain links TRBV7-2 with TRBJ1-1; TRBD1 aligns across 7 bases. CDR1 and CDR2 from the germline V gene are SGHTA and FQGNSA. The CDR3 totals 15 residues. With V trimmed by 3 bases and J by 4 bases, 8 bases remained unmatched. In DNA, the CDR3 is TGTGCCAGCAGCTTCCCAACAGGGGTGAGCACTGAAGCTTTCTTT. As protein: CASSFPTGVSTEAFF.

The chain couples TRBV25-1 to TRBJ1-4; unclear D gene. Germline-derived CDR1 and CDR2 are MGHDK and SYGVNS. CDR3 size: 15 residues. Trimming cost V 1 base and J 5 bases, with 11 bases left between them. The CDR3 bases are TGTGCCAGCAGTGAATCCTCGCACAGAAATGAAAAACTGTTTTTT. Translation gives CASSESSHRNEKLFF. Complete variable domain (other parts from reference TRBV25-1 and TRBJ1-4): EADIYQTPRYLVIGTGKKITLECSQTMGHDKMYWYQQDPGMELHLIHYSYGVNSTEKGDLSSESTVSRIRTEHFPLTLESARPSHTSQYLCASSESSHRNEKLFFGSGTQLSVL.

V gene TRBV7-3 combines with J gene TRBJ2-5; a possible D gene is TRBD2 (5 bases). The germline V gene has CDR1 SGHTA and CDR2 FQGTGA. V was pared by 5 bases and J by 2 bases, with 9 bases between. This CDR3 region has 13 residues. The CDR3 reads CASSPWRQETQYF. CDR3 nucleotides: TGTGCCAGCAGCCCCTGGAGGCAAGAGACCCAGTACTTC. The variable domain in full, completed from reference TRBV7-3 and TRBJ2-5, reads GAGVSQTPSNKVTEKGKYVELRCDPISGHTALYWYRQSLGQGPEFLIYFQGTGAADDSGLPNDRFFAVRPEGSVSTLKIQRTERGDSAVYLCASSPWRQETQYFGPGTRLLVL.

The chain employs TRBV29-1 and TRBJ1-2; 8 bases agree with TRBD1. V lost 5 bases to trimming and J lost 7 bases; unmatched junction nucleotides: 15. This CDR3 is built from 15 residues. CDR1 and CDR2 (germline): SQVTM, ANQGSEA. This CDR3 reads CSVFTPTQGAGGYTF. The CDR3 region has the DNA TGCAGCGTTTTCACACCTACCCAGGGGGCCGGTGGCTACACCTTC.

This clone has just a few counts. This sequence joins TRBV25-1 and TRBJ1-3; possible D gene TRBD1, 5 bases. CDR1 is MGHDK, CDR2 SYGVNS, per germline. The germline V and J ends were trimmed by 4 bases and 2 bases, with 12 bases remaining between them. This CDR3 contains 15 residues. The DNA of the CDR3 is TGTGCCAGCAGTGCCCATGGCAGGGCTGGAAACACCATATATTTT. It translates to CASSAHGRAGNTIYF. The complete variable domain, with remaining parts taken from reference TRBV25-1 and TRBJ1-3, reads EADIYQTPRYLVIGTGKKITLECSQTMGHDKMYWYQQDPGMELHLIHYSYGVNSTEKGDLSSESTVSRIRTEHFPLTLESARPSHTSQYLCASSAHGRAGNTIYFGEGSWLTVV.

V is TRBV18 and J is TRBJ1-1; D remains unclear. This CDR3 comprises 14 residues. Germline loops: CDR1 KGHSH, CDR2 LQKENI. With 3 bases removed from V and 1 base from J, the gap between germline ends came to 9 bases. CDR3 amino acids: CASSPDLGNTEAFF. As DNA, the CDR3 is TGTGCCAGCTCACCTGACCTAGGGAACACTGAAGCTTTCTTT.

This clone has only one observation. This chain joins TRBV15 and TRBJ2-3; 9 bases are shared with TRBD2. Germline lookup yields CDR1 LNHNV and CDR2 YYDKDF (reference sequence). The CDR3 consists of 19 residues. The V segment lost 0 bases and the J segment 2 bases; nucleotides outside the gene matches: 12. In nucleotides, the CDR3 is TGTGCCACCAGCAGAGATGCTGCGGGAGGGCCCATTGTCACAGATACGCAGTATTTT. It yields the protein CATSRDAAGGPIVTDTQYF.

The chain carries TRBV29-1 and TRBJ1-5; 10 bases map to TRBD1. The J segment lost 3 bases and the V segment lost 6 bases, leaving 5 bases of the junction unmatched. The CDR3 consists of 14 residues. Germline CDR1 SQVTM, CDR2 ANQGSEA. The CDR3 DNA reads TGCAGCGTCCGGGGGACAGGGGACAATCAGCCCCAGCATTTT. Residues: CSVRGTGDNQPQHF.

This chain uses TRBV28 with TRBJ2-5; D not certain. The CDR3 length is 12 residues. Looked up from germline, CDR1 is MDHEN and CDR2 is SYDVKM. With 5 bases removed from V and 5 bases from J, the gap between germline ends came to 9 bases. The CDR3 loop reads CASSITGETQYF. The DNA of the CDR3 is TGTGCCAGCAGTATTACCGGGGAGACCCAGTACTTC.

This clone occurred once. The CDR3: CASSYRSGTSGTYEQYF. Written as DNA, the CDR3 is TGTGCCAGCAGCTACCGATCCGGGACTAGCGGGACCTACGAGCAGTACTTC. The chain couples TRBV7-8 to TRBJ2-7; 13 bases fit TRBD2. The CDR3 totals 17 residues. The V and J ends lost 4 bases and 2 bases, in that order; junction bases with no gene match: 8. Germline V CDR1 and CDR2: SGHVS, FQNEAQ.

This sequence joins TRBV7-3 and TRBJ1-4; D not certain. The length of the CDR3 is 13 residues. The germline V gene encodes CDR1 SGHTA and CDR2 FQGTGA. Between the trimmed V and J ends, which lost 5 bases and 7 bases, there was a span of 11 bases. For the CDR3, the DNA is TGTGCCAGCAGCGGAACTGGGAGTGAAAAACTGTTTTTT. It translates to CASSGTGSEKLFF.

V and J are TRBV7-9 and TRBJ2-3; D call uncertain. Germline assignment: CDR1 SEHNR and CDR2 FQNEAQ (reference sequence). This CDR3 region has 14 residues. V shed 5 bases and J shed 0 bases, with 9 bases lying between them. DNA of the CDR3: TGTGCCAGCAGCCCCTCAACTAGCACAGATACGCAGTATTTT. It encodes CASSPSTSTDTQYF.

This chain connects TRBV19 to TRBJ1-1, with 10 bases identical to TRBD1. J was trimmed by 3 bases and V by 2 bases; bases with no gene match: 3. CDR1 and CDR2 (germline): LNHDA, SQIVND (reference sequence). The CDR3 extends over 15 amino acids. The CDR3 DNA reads TGTGCCAGTAGTATATCGGACAGGGGGGACACTGAAGCTTTCTTT. The encoded protein is CASSISDRGDTEAFF.

The chain combines TRBV18 with TRBJ2-3, with D uncertain. The CDR3 runs 12 residues. CDR1 KGHSH and CDR2 LQKENI come from the germline V gene. V lost 6 bases to trimming and J lost 4 bases, with 8 bases between them. The CDR3 loop is CASSLRADTQYF. Here the CDR3 DNA reads TGTGCCAGCTCCCTCCGGGCAGATACGCAGTATTTT.

The chain carries TRBV15 and TRBJ2-7, with D perhaps matching TRBD1 (6 bases). Germline V lookup: CDR1 LNHNV, CDR2 YYDKDF (reference sequence). V gave up 1 base and J gave up 6 bases, with 10 bases separating them. The CDR3 runs to 13 residues. The chain's CDR3 is CATSRGGPSEQYF. In nucleotides, the CDR3 is TGTGCCACCAGCAGAGGGGGGCCGTCCGAGCAGTACTTC.

The J gene is TRBJ2-2, the V gene TRBV19, with D possibly matching TRBD1 (7 bases). Trimming pared 5 bases from V and 4 bases from J, leaving 11 bases between. Germline assignment: CDR1 LNHDA and CDR2 SQIVND (reference sequence). The CDR3 totals 14 residues. Written as DNA, the CDR3 is TGTGCCAGTAGTTACCAGGGGGGCACCGGGGAGCTGTTTTTT. Translation: CASSYQGGTGELFF. Together with reference TRBV19 and TRBJ2-2, the CDR3 gives the full variable domain: DGGITQSPKYLFRKEGQNVTLSCEQNLNHDAMYWYRQDPGQGLRLIYYSQIVNDFQKGDIAEGYSVSREKKESFPLTVTSAQKNPTAFYLCASSYQGGTGELFFGEGSRLTVL.

This clone was found a few times. The rearrangement joins TRBV24-1 to TRBJ2-1; no reliable D call. CDR3 length: 12 residues. Trimming took 1 base from V and 7 from J, leaving 4 bases between them. Germline assignment: CDR1 KGHDR and CDR2 SFDVKD. The CDR3 coding sequence is TGTGCCACCAGTGATTTCCGGAATGAGCAGTTCTTC. It translates to CATSDFRNEQFF.